This T cell receptor beta chain was identified in a study of CD4 T cells in relation to SARS-CoV-2 and coronaviruses. Whole-study context: After less than 11 days of antigen culture, PBMC TCR beta CDR3s were sequenced.

As regards this clone: Its antigen is unidentified.

Study-wide results and limits: Compared with monoreactive clones, crossreactive clones showed significantly weaker SARS-CoV-2 expansion. This crossreactivity analysis covered spike protein alone, no other viral proteins.

The unexposed donors gave CD4+ T cells in about 2010-2018, prior to COVID-19. Isolation of CD4+ T cells took place after approximately eleven days in culture. Each well had about 2.1 million PBMCs in about 5% human AB serum with IL-2. Profiled with immunoSEQ multiplex PCR; TCRdb holds only in-frame clones, not every one. The repertoire holds 15,000 to 20,000 clones, with 75% to 80% as singletons. V dropped 0 bases and J dropped 4; count of bases not matched to a gene: 6. CDR1 is SGHDT, CDR2 YYEEEE, per germline. CDR3 length equals 16 residues. The sequenced sample was CD4+ T cells from PBMCs, cultured in vitro. This chain connects TRBV5-6 to TRBJ2-2, with TRBD2 matching over 7 bases. The receptor comes from a human donor in good health. The CDR3 region is CASSLVGRERTGELFF. The DNA for the CDR3 is TGTGCCAGCAGCTTGGTTGGGAGGGAACGCACCGGGGAGCTGTTTTTT.